This is a list of T cell receptor beta chains from one sample in a study of PD-L1 blockade in urothelial cancer. The data were produced by immunoSEQ multiplex PCR, yet TCRdb's version contains in-frame clones alone and is incomplete. The table lists 95,000 to 130,000 clones, roughly 89% of them singletons. Material: PBMCs, obtained around atezolizumab (anti-PD-L1) treatment. These receptors originate from a man aged 55 to 70 with urothelial cancer. Each CDR3 is given with its conserved first and last residue. Fields, in order: D gene, J gene, clone size, V gene, CDR3 DNA, CDR3 protein. D genes are given only for firm matches. Only some rows state a clone size, as once, few, many or a class for expanded clones.

d_gene: TRBD2; j_gene: TRBJ2-3; abundance: NA; v_gene: TRBV2; CDR3nt: TGTGCCAGCAGTCGTAGCGGGAGGGCAGACACAGATACGCAGTATTTT; CDR3aa: CASSRSGRADTDTQYF
d_gene: NA; j_gene: TRBJ2-7; abundance: NA; v_gene: TRBV4-2; CDR3nt: TGTGCCAGCAGCCAAGGGCTACAGGGTGACGAGCAGTACTTC; CDR3aa: CASSQGLQGDEQYF
d_gene: NA; j_gene: TRBJ2-4; abundance: NA; v_gene: TRBV5-1; CDR3nt: TGCGCCAGCAGCTTGGGGCAGGTTAGAAACATTCAGTACTTC; CDR3aa: CASSLGQVRNIQYF
d_gene: TRBD1; j_gene: TRBJ2-7; abundance: NA; v_gene: TRBV7-3; CDR3nt: TGTGCCAGCAGCCGGGACAGGGCGTCCTACGAGCAGTACTTC; CDR3aa: CASSRDRASYEQYF
d_gene: TRBD1; j_gene: TRBJ1-5; abundance: NA; v_gene: TRBV19; CDR3nt: TGTGCCAGTAGTCTGGGCCGGGACAGGGGGCTTCAGCCCCAGCATTTT; CDR3aa: CASSLGRDRGLQPQHF
d_gene: NA; j_gene: TRBJ1-1; abundance: NA; v_gene: TRBV10-3; CDR3nt: TGTGCCATCGGCGGGAACACTGAAGCTTTCTTT; CDR3aa: CAIGGNTEAFF
d_gene: NA; j_gene: TRBJ2-5; abundance: NA; v_gene: TRBV27; CDR3nt: TGTGCCAGCAGTTTGTTAGTGTCCGAGACCCAGTACTTC; CDR3aa: CASSLLVSETQYF
d_gene: NA; j_gene: TRBJ2-3; abundance: NA; v_gene: TRBV9; CDR3nt: TGTGCCAGCAGCGTAGGAGGGACTGCCAATACGCAGTATTTT; CDR3aa: CASSVGGTANTQYF
d_gene: TRBD1; j_gene: TRBJ2-7; abundance: NA; v_gene: TRBV28; CDR3nt: TGTGCCAGCTCCGGACAGGTGCTTCACGAGCAGTACTTC; CDR3aa: CASSGQVLHEQYF
d_gene: TRBD1; j_gene: TRBJ2-3; abundance: NA; v_gene: TRBV6-1; CDR3nt: TGTGCCAGCAGTGAATACAGGGGTACAGATACGCAGTATTTT; CDR3aa: CASSEYRGTDTQYF
d_gene: TRBD1; j_gene: TRBJ2-7; abundance: NA; v_gene: TRBV7-9; CDR3nt: TGTGCCAGCAGCGGGACAGGAGGTAACTACGAGCAGTACTTC; CDR3aa: CASSGTGGNYEQYF
d_gene: NA; j_gene: TRBJ1-2; abundance: NA; v_gene: TRBV2; CDR3nt: TGTGCCAGCAGTTCTACAGGGTATCGTGGCTACACCTTC; CDR3aa: CASSSTGYRGYTF
d_gene: TRBD1; j_gene: TRBJ2-2; abundance: NA; v_gene: TRBV4-3; CDR3nt: TGCGCCAGCAGCCAAGAGTTCCAGGGGGCTTACACCGGGGAGCTGTTTTTT; CDR3aa: CASSQEFQGAYTGELFF
d_gene: NA; j_gene: TRBJ1-4; abundance: NA; v_gene: TRBV7-9; CDR3nt: TGTGCCAGCAGCTCCGGGGTTGGGGAAAAACTGTTTTTT; CDR3aa: CASSSGVGEKLFF
d_gene: NA; j_gene: TRBJ1-2; abundance: NA; v_gene: TRBV28; CDR3nt: TGTGCCAGCAGTTTAACCCCCCTGACAGGAGGTGGCTACACCTTC; CDR3aa: CASSLTPLTGGGYTF
d_gene: NA; j_gene: TRBJ2-2; abundance: NA; v_gene: TRBV27; CDR3nt: TGTGCCAGCACTCCAGCGGGCGATAACACCGGGGAGCTGTTTTTT; CDR3aa: CASTPAGDNTGELFF
d_gene: NA; j_gene: TRBJ1-1; abundance: few; v_gene: TRBV9; CDR3nt: TGTGCCAGCAGCCACTCCAAGACAGGGAACACTGAAGCTTTCTTT; CDR3aa: CASSHSKTGNTEAFF
d_gene: NA; j_gene: TRBJ2-7; abundance: NA; v_gene: TRBV28; CDR3nt: TGTGCCAGCAGTTTATCATCCAGCTCCTACGAGCAGTACTTC; CDR3aa: CASSLSSSSYEQYF
d_gene: TRBD1; j_gene: TRBJ2-1; abundance: NA; v_gene: TRBV5-1; CDR3nt: TGCGCCAGCAGCCCCGTACAGGGGACCGCCTACAATGAGCAGTTCTTC; CDR3aa: CASSPVQGTAYNEQFF
d_gene: TRBD2; j_gene: TRBJ2-5; abundance: NA; v_gene: TRBV5-1; CDR3nt: TGCGCCAGCGCCGTGGGGACTAGCGGGGAGACCCAGTACTTC; CDR3aa: CASAVGTSGETQYF
d_gene: TRBD1; j_gene: TRBJ1-1; abundance: NA; v_gene: TRBV7-8; CDR3nt: TGTGCCAGCAGCTTCGGCAGGGGGGAAAGAACTGAAGCTTTCTTT; CDR3aa: CASSFGRGERTEAFF
d_gene: TRBD1; j_gene: TRBJ1-3; abundance: once; v_gene: TRBV7-6; CDR3nt: TGTGCCAGCAGCTTGAGGGGGCAAAGCTCTGGAAACACCATATATTTT; CDR3aa: CASSLRGQSSGNTIYF
d_gene: TRBD2; j_gene: TRBJ2-1; abundance: NA; v_gene: TRBV11-2; CDR3nt: TGTGCCAGCAGCTGGGAAGCGGGAGGGCCCAATGAGCAGTTCTTC; CDR3aa: CASSWEAGGPNEQFF
d_gene: TRBD2; j_gene: TRBJ2-1; abundance: few; v_gene: TRBV18; CDR3nt: TGTGCCAGCTCACCACCTAGCGGGAGCGATGAGCAGTTCTTC; CDR3aa: CASSPPSGSDEQFF
d_gene: NA; j_gene: TRBJ2-3; abundance: NA; v_gene: TRBV18; CDR3nt: TGTGCCAGCTCACCACCCCTCGCAGCGGGCCCTAGCACAGATACGCAGTATTTT; CDR3aa: CASSPPLAAGPSTDTQYF
d_gene: TRBD1; j_gene: TRBJ2-7; abundance: NA; v_gene: TRBV7-8; CDR3nt: TGTGCCAGCAGCTTAGACAGGGGCGGACGCTCCTACGAGCAGTACTTC; CDR3aa: CASSLDRGGRSYEQYF
d_gene: NA; j_gene: TRBJ2-5; abundance: NA; v_gene: TRBV15; CDR3nt: TGTGCCACCAGCAGTCTTCACACAGAAACAGAGACCCAGTACTTC; CDR3aa: CATSSLHTETETQYF
d_gene: TRBD1; j_gene: TRBJ1-1; abundance: NA; v_gene: TRBV19; CDR3nt: TGTGCCAGTAGGAGAGGGGGCACGACTGAAGCTTTCTTT; CDR3aa: CASRRGGTTEAFF
d_gene: TRBD1; j_gene: TRBJ1-2; abundance: NA; v_gene: TRBV6-5; CDR3nt: TGTGCCAGCAGTTTTCCCGGGACAGGAGGCTACACCTTC; CDR3aa: CASSFPGTGGYTF